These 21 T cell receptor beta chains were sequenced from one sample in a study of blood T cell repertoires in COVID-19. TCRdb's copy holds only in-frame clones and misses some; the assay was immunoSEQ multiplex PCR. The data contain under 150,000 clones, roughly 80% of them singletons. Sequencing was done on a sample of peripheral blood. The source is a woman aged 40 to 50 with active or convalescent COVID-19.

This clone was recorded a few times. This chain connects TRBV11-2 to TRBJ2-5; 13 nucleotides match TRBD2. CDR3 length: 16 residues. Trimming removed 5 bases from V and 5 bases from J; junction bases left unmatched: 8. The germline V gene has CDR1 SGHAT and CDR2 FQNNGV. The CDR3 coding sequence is TGTGCCAGCAGCCCTGGACTAGCGGGGGAGGGGGAGACCCAGTACTTC. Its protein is CASSPGLAGEGETQYF.

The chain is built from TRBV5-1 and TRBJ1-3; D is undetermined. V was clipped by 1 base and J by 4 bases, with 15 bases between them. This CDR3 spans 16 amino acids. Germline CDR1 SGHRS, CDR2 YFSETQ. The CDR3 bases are TGCGCCAGCAGCTTGACGCCCCCGGGTAGAGGAAACACCATATATTTT. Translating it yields CASSLTPPGRGNTIYF.

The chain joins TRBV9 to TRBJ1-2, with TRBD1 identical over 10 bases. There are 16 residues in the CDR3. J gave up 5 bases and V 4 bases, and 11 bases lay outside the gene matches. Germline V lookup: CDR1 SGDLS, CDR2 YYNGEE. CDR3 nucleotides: TGTGCCAGCAGCCCCCGGGACAGGGGCGCGGGTTATGGCTACACCTTC. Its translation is CASSPRDRGAGYGYTF.

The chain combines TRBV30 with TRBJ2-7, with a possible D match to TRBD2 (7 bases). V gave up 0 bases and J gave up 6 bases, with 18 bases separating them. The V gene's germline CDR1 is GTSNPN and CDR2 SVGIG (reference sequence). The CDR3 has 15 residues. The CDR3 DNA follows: TGTGCCTGGAGTGTACAAGGGGGGGGCCGGGTCGAGCAGTACTTC. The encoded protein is CAWSVQGGGRVEQYF.

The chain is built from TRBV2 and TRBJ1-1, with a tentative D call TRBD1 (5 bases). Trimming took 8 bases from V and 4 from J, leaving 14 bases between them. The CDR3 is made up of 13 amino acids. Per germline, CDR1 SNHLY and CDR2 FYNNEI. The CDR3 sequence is CASLGGEFTEAFF. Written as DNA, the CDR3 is TGTGCCAGCCTTGGAGGGGAGTTCACTGAAGCTTTCTTT.

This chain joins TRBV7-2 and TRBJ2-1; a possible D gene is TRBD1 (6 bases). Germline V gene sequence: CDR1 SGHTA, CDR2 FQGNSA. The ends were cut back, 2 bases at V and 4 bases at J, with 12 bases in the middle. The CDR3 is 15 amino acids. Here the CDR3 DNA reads TGTGCCAGCAGCTTACGGCAGGGGCCATACAATGAGCAGTTCTTC. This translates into CASSLRQGPYNEQFF.

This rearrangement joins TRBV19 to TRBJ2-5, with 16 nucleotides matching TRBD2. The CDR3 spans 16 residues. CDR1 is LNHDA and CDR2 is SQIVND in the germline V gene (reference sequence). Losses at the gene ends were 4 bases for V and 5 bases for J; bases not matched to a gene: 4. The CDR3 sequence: CASSTTGLAGGETQYF. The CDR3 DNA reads TGTGCCAGTAGTACCACGGGACTAGCGGGGGGGGAGACCCAGTACTTC.

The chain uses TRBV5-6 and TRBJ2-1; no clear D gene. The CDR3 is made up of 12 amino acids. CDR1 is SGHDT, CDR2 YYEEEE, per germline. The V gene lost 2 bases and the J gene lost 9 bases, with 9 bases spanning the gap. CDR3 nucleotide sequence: TGTGCCAGCAGCTTCGTTGGCAGTGAGCAGTTCTTC. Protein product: CASSFVGSEQFF.

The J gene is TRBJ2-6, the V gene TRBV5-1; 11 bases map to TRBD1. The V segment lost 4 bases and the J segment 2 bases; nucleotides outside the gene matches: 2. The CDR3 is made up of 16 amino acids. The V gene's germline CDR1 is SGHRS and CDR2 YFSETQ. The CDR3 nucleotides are TGCGCCAGCAGCCGGACAGGGGGCCCTGGGGCCAACGTCCTGACTTTC. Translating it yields CASSRTGGPGANVLTF.

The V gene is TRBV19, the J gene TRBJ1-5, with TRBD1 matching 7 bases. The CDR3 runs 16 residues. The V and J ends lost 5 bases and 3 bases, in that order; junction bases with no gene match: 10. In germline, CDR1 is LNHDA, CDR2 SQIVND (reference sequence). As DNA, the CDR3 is TGTGCCAGTAGTTCCCAGGGACAGTTTCTCAATCAGCCCCAGCATTTT. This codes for CASSSQGQFLNQPQHF.

CDR3 residues: CASSRAAQGAFF. In nucleotides, the CDR3 is TGTGCCAGTAGCAGGGCAGCGCAGGGAGCTTTCTTT. V is TRBV19 and J is TRBJ1-1; possibly TRBD1 for D (5 bases). Between the trimmed V and J ends, which lost 6 bases and 10 bases, there was a span of 15 bases. The V gene's germline CDR1 is LNHDA and CDR2 SQIVND (reference sequence). CDR3 length: 12 residues.

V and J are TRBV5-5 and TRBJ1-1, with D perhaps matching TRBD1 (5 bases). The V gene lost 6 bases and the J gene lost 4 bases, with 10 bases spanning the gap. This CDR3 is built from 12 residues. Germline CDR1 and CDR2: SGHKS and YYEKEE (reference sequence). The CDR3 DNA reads TGTGCCAGCACCCGGGGGGGCACTGAAGCTTTCTTT. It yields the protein CASTRGGTEAFF.

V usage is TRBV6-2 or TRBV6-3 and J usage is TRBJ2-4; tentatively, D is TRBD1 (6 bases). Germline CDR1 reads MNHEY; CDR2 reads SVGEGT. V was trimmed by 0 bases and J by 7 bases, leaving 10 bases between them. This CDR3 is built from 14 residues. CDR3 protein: CASSYSDSLNIQYF. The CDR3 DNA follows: TGTGCCAGCAGTTACTCGGACAGTTTGAACATTCAGTACTTC.

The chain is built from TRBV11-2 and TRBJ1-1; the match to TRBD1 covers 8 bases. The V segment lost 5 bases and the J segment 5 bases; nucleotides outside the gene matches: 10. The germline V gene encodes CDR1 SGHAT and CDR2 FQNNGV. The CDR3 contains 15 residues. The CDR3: CASSRQGSISTEAFF. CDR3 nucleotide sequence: TGTGCCAGCAGCCGACAGGGGAGCATTAGTACTGAAGCTTTCTTT.

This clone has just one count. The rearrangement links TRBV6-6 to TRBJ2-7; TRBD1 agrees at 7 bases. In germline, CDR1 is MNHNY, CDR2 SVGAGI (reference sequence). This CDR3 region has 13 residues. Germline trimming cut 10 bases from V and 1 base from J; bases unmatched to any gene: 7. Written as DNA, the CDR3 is TGTGCCACCTCGGGGACAGAGTCCTACGAGCAGTACTTC. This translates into CATSGTESYEQYF.

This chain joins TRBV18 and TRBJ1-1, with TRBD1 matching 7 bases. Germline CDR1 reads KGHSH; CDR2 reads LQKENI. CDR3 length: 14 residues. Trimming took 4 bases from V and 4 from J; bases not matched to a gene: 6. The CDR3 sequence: CASSQGAQGTEAFF. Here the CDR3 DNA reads TGTGCCAGCTCACAGGGGGCGCAGGGCACTGAAGCTTTCTTT. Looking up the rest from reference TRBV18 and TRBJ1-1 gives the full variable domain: NAGVMQNPRHLVRRRGQEARLRCSPMKGHSHVYWYRQLPEEGLKFMVYLQKENIIDESGMPKERFSAEFPKEGPSILRIQQVVRGDSAAYFCASSQGAQGTEAFFGQGTRLTVV.

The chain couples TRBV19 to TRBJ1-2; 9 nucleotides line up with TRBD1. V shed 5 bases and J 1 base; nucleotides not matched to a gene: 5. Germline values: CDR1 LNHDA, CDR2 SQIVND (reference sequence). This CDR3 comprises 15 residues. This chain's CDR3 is CASSPGQGLNYGYTF. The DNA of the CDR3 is TGTGCCAGTAGTCCGGGACAGGGCCTTAACTATGGCTACACCTTC.

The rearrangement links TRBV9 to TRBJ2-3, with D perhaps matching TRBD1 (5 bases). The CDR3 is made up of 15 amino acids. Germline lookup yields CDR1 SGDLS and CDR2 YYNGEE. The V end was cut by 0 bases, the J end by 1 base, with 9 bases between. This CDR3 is CASSVATGRTDTQYF. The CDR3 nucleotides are TGTGCCAGCAGCGTAGCCACAGGCCGCACAGATACGCAGTATTTT.

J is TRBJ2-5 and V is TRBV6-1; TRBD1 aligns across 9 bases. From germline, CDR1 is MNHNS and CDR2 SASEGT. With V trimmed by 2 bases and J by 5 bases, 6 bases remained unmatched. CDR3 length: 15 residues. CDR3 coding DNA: TGTGCCAGCAGTGAATCCGGGACAGGGAGGGAGACCCAGTACTTC. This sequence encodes CASSESGTGRETQYF.

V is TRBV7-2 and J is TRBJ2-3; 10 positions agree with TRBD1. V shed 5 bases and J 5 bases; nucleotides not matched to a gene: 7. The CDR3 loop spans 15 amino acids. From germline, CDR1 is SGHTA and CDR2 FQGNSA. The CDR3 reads CASSPRDRGRDTQYF. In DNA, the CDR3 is TGTGCCAGCAGCCCCCGGGACAGGGGAAGAGATACGCAGTATTTT.

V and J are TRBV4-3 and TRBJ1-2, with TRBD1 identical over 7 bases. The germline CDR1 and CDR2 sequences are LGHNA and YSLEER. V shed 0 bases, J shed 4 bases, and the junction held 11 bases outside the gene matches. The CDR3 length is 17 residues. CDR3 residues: CASSQDLNGGGVYGYTF. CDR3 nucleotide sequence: TGCGCCAGCAGCCAAGACCTTAATGGAGGGGGCGTCTATGGCTACACCTTC.